This is a list of T cell receptor beta chains from one sample in a study of T cells in Graves' hyperthyroidism and ophthalmopathy. TCRdb re-called the multiplex PCR reads through MiXCR, storing one row per CDR3 protein. The sample holds hundreds of thousands of distinct CDR3 sequences; around 16% are singletons and the top ten take 11% to 15%. Sequenced: blood. These receptors came from a woman under 30 with Graves' hyperthyroidism. Each CDR3 is given with its conserved first and last residue. The D gene is left open where the match is weak. A row's size may be missing; if present it is once, few, many or a size class.

j_call d_call clone_size v_call cdr3_aa cdr3_nt
TRBJ2-7 TRBD1 few TRBV13 CASSSLKDRGLNEQYF TGTGCCAGCAGCTCTTTGAAGGACAGGGGGCTTAACGAGCAGTACTTC
TRBJ1-6 - many TRBV5-6 CASSLNRDSPLHF TGTGCCAGCAGCTTGAACAGGGATTCACCCCTCCACTTT
TRBJ1-2 TRBD1 - TRBV28 CASSPRGRGPGYTF TGTGCCAGCAGTCCGCGGGGCAGGGGGCCTGGCTACACCTTC
TRBJ2-7 - many TRBV6-1 CASSYGKSGTLYEQYF TGTGCCAGCAGTTACGGGAAGTCCGGGACACTCTACGAGCAGTACTTC
TRBJ2-5 - many TRBV9 CASSSIPQVGETQYF TGTGCCAGCAGCTCAATCCCCCAGGTCGGAGAGACCCAGTACTTC
TRBJ1-5 - many TRBV13 CASSQTAQPGAPQHF TGTGCCAGCAGCCAAACCGCCCAACCCGGGGCGCCCCAGCATTTT
TRBJ2-1 TRBD2 many TRBV28 CASGLAGANSYNEQFF TGTGCCAGCGGCCTAGCGGGAGCGAACTCCTACAATGAGCAGTTCTTC
TRBJ1-2 - few TRBV28 CASSINAGAGGYTF TGTGCCAGCAGTATAAACGCGGGGGCAGGGGGCTACACCTTC
TRBJ1-2 - few TRBV7-2 CASSLEGEIGYGYTF TGTGCCAGCAGCTTAGAGGGGGAAATCGGGTATGGCTACACCTTC
TRBJ2-1 TRBD2 many TRBV5-1 CASSAGLARGTNEQFF TGCGCCAGCAGCGCGGGACTAGCGAGAGGAACCAATGAGCAGTTCTTC
TRBJ2-1 - - TRBV3-1 CASSSTGPNEQFF TGTGCCAGCAGCAGTACAGGGCCCAATGAGCAGTTCTTC
TRBJ1-1 - many TRBV10-3 CAIRVLMNTEAFF TGTGCCATCAGGGTCTTGATGAACACTGAAGCTTTCTTT
TRBJ1-6 TRBD1 many TRBV3-1 CASSLDRGFSSPLHF TGTGCCAGCAGTCTGGACAGGGGGTTCAGTTCACCCCTCCACTTT
TRBJ2-5 TRBD1 - TRBV5-1 CASSWGTGSETQYF TGCGCCAGCAGCTGGGGGACAGGTAGTGAGACCCAGTACTTC
TRBJ2-7 - few TRBV20-1 CSASSDGMSSYEQYF TGCAGTGCTAGTTCCGACGGGATGAGCTCCTACGAGCAGTACTTC
TRBJ2-4 - many TRBV7-2 CASSPEIAKNIQYF TGTGCCAGCAGCCCCGAAATAGCCAAAAACATTCAGTACTTC
TRBJ2-5 TRBD2 few TRBV2 CASSEEAGREETQYF TGTGCCAGCAGTGAAGAGGCAGGGAGGGAGGAGACCCAGTACTTC
TRBJ2-2 - many TRBV20-1 CSASGLYTGELFF TGCAGTGCTAGTGGACTTTACACCGGGGAGCTGTTTTTT